Sequencing of this T cell receptor (beta chain) was carried out in a study of blood T cell repertoires in COVID-19 (dated by TCRdb to about 2020). Broadly, across the study: The collaborator samples originated in the United States, Italy and Spain and spanned the acute and convalescent phases of COVID-19. The material from the prospective study consisted of cDNA or gDNA derived from T cells, B-cell-depleted T cells, or PBMCs. Subjects who had been exposed to COVID-19, were actively infected with it, or had recovered from it provided the deeply sampled blood TCRbeta repertoires that made up the dataset. A freely available public database, intended as a resource for researchers studying the immune response to SARS-CoV-2, is where the repertoires were released. Samples came from the ongoing ImmuneRACE study (first 160 participants) plus 1,254 subjects from 6 global collaborators. Nearly every sample came with metadata listing a de-identified subject ID, COVID-19 status, age in years and sex. Where HLA class I and class II types were available, the types were taken from metadata supplied by the sample provider, not from assay-based typing. Overall results and qualifications from the work: The amount of clinical and demographic metadata varied by source and participant and was provided uncurated.

In the prospective study, participants were roughly 18 to 89 years old, resided in fewer than 25 geographic areas of the United States, and were enrolled through a virtual design. In the prospective study, participants were assigned to cohorts based on the clinical history participants reported in a screening survey and a study questionnaire. In the prospective study, whole blood, serum and a nasopharyngeal or oropharyngeal swab were collected from each participant by mobile phlebotomists. Over a roughly two-month period, participants in the prospective study had the option of providing additional blood draws and questionnaires. Before DNA extraction, blood samples from the prospective study were shipped at room temperature or frozen. V lost 0 bases and J lost 1 base, and the count of bases not matched to a germline gene is 5. CDR3 length: 16 amino acids, cysteine to phenylalanine. The read is trimmed to its CDR3 DNA, 48 bases read in frame from base 1. Taken from the germline V gene (reference sequence), the CDR1 and CDR2 loops are SGHNT and YYREEE.

Of note for this clone: Its antigen remains undetermined. Within one base of it there is no much larger clone, and no base qualities were kept.

TCRbeta CDR3 regions were amplified from genomic DNA using the immunoSEQ Assay, a bias-controlled multiplex PCR. The source study handled its data this way. Nucleated cell counts per sample were estimated from amplification of reference gene primers within the assay. Sequence reads were collapsed and filtered to measure the absolute abundance of every unique TCRbeta CDR3 rearrangement. For each sample, productive Simpson clonality was calculated by taking the square root of Simpson's diversity index across productive rearrangements. The source is immuneACCESS, and TCRdb retained only in-frame sequences with V and J called. Part of the clones is not carried over; for the studies checked, unresolved V genes explain less than half of this, and the remainder is unexplained. V and J calls and clone size are given by that table; D and trimming were obtained from the DNA. In all, the sample holds 140,000 or so clones, and roughly four fifths of those were seen once. The leading ten clones occupy roughly 3.4% of the sample.

The source is a woman aged 50 to 65 with acute COVID-19. In this chain, TRBV5-4 is recombined with TRBJ1-1; TRBD1 lines up with 8 middle nucleotides. The specimen sequenced was PBMCs or T cells enriched from blood (not recorded which). The CDR3: CASSLGAGGWNTEAFF. In nucleotide form, the sequence is TGTGCCAGCAGCTTGGGGGCAGGGGGCTGGAACACTGAAGCTTTCTTT.